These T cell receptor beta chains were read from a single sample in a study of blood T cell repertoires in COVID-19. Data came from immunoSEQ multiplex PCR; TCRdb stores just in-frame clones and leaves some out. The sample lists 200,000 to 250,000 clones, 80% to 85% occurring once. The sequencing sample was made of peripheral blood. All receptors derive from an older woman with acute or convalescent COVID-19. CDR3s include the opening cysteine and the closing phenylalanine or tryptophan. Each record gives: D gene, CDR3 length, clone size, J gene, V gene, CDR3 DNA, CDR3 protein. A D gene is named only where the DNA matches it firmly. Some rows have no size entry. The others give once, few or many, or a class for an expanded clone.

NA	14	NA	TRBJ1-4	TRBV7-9	TGTGCCAGCAGCTCCGGGACACAAAATGAAAAACTGTTTTTT	CASSSGTQNEKLFF
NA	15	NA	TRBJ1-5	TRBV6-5	TGTGCCAGCACATTGGGGGGGGCGAGCAATCAGCCCCAGCATTTT	CASTLGGASNQPQHF
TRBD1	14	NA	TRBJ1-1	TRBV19	TGTGCCAGTAGTGTCGGACAGGCGAACACTGAAGCTTTCTTT	CASSVGQANTEAFF
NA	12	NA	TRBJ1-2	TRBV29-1	TGCAGCGTTGGCGGCCAGAACTATGGCTACACCTTC	CSVGGQNYGYTF
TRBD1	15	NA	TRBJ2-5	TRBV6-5	TGTGCCAGCAGTCGGTTGGGACAGGGGGCCGAGACCCAGTACTTC	CASSRLGQGAETQYF
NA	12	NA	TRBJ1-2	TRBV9	TGTGCCAGCAGCGCGGGGGTTTATGGCTACACCTTC	CASSAGVYGYTF
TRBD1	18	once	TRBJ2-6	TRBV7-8	TGTGCCAGCAGCGAACGGACAGGGACTTTCTCTGGGGCCAACGTCCTGACTTTC	CASSERTGTFSGANVLTF
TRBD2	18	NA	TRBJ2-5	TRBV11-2	TGTGCCAGCAGCCAGAATAAGCGGGGGGGCCTAGTCTTGGAGACCCAGTACTTC	CASSQNKRGGLVLETQYF
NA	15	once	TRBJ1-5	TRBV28	TGTGCCAGCAGTTCCACAGGGATAATCGATCAGCCCCAGCATTTT	CASSSTGIIDQPQHF
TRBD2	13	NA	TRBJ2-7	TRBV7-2	TGTGCCAGCAGCTTAAAAGGCGGGGGAGAGCAGTACTTC	CASSLKGGGEQYF
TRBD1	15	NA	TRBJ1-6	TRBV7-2	TGTGCCAGCAGCTTAATGGGACAGACTAATTCACCCCTCCACTTT	CASSLMGQTNSPLHF
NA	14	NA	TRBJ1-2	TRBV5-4	TGTGCCAGCAGCTTCCGGGGTACAAACTATGGCTACACCTTC	CASSFRGTNYGYTF
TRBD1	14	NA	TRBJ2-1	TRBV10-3	TGTGCCATCAGTGAGTCGACAGGGAACAATGAGCAGTTCTTC	CAISESTGNNEQFF
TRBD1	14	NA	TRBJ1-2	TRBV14	TGTGCCAGCAGCCGGGACAGCGTTAAGGGTGGCTACACCTTC	CASSRDSVKGGYTF
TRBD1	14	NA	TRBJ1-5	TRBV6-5	TGTGCCAGCAGGGGCGGACAGGGCGGGCAGCCCCAGCATTTT	CASRGGQGGQPQHF
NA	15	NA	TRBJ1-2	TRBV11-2	TGTGCCAGCAGCTTAACTGAGCAGGGACTTTATGGCTACACCTTC	CASSLTEQGLYGYTF
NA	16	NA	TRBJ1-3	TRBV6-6	TGTGCCAGCATTCGTGCAGGGGCGAACTCTGGAAACACCATATATTTT	CASIRAGANSGNTIYF
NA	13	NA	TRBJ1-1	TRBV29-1	TGCAGCTCCTCCGGGGGATTGGGAGCTGAAGCTTTCTTT	CSSSGGLGAEAFF
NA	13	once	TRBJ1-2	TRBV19	TGTGCCAGTAGTCTCGACAATAACTATGGCTACACCTTC	CASSLDNNYGYTF
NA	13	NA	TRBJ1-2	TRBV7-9	TGTGCCAGCAGCCTGCAGGGGCCCTATGGCTACACCTTC	CASSLQGPYGYTF
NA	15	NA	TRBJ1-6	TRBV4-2	TGTGCCAGCAGCCAAGACAGGACAGATAATTCACCCCTCCACTTT	CASSQDRTDNSPLHF
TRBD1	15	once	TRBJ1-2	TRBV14	TGTACCAGCAGCCGGGTAGGACAGGGGAACTATGGCTACACCTTC	CTSSRVGQGNYGYTF
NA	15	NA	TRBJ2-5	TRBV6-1	TGTGCCAGCAGTGATACCCGGGACATCCAAGAGACCCAGTACTTC	CASSDTRDIQETQYF
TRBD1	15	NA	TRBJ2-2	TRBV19	TGTGCCAGCAAGGCCGGGACAGGGCAAGGGAGGGAGCTGTTTTTT	CASKAGTGQGRELFF
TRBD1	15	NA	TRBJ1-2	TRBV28	TGTGCCAGCAGTTTGGGGACAGGCCCTAACTATGGCTACACCTTC	CASSLGTGPNYGYTF
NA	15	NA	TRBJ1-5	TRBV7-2	TGTGCCAGCAGCTTAGGCGTTTATGGCAATCAGCCCCAGCATTTT	CASSLGVYGNQPQHF
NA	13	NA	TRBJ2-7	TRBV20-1	TGCAGTGCTAGTTCTCCTAGCTCCTACGAGCAGTACTTC	CSASSPSSYEQYF
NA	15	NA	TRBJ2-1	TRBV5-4	TGTGCCAGCAGCTTGGTGGGCATGCCCTACAATGAGCAGTTCTTC	CASSLVGMPYNEQFF
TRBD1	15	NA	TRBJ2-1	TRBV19	TGTGCCAGCGCCCGATGGACAGGGGCTAGCAATGAGCAGTTCTTC	CASARWTGASNEQFF
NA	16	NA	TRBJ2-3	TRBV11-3	TGTGCCAGCAGCTTAGGCCGACTACCCGGCACAGATACGCAGTATTTT	CASSLGRLPGTDTQYF
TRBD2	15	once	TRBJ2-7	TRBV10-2	TGCGCCAGCAGTGAACTAGCGGGGGGGATCTACGAGCAGTACTTC	CASSELAGGIYEQYF
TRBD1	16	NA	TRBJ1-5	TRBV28	TGTGCCAGCAGTCGAGACAGGGGGCTTCTCAATCAGCCCCAGCATTTT	CASSRDRGLLNQPQHF
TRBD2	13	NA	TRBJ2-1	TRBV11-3	TGTGCCAGCAGCTTAACGGGGGGGTATGAGCAGTTCTTC	CASSLTGGYEQFF
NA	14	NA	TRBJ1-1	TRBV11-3	TGTGCCAGCAGCTTAGGGACACTGAACACTGAAGCTTTCTTT	CASSLGTLNTEAFF
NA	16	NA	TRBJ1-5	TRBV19	TGTGCCAGTAGTATTACCCCGGCAGGGGCGGGTCAGCCCCAGCATTTT	CASSITPAGAGQPQHF
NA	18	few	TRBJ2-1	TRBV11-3	TGTGCCAGCAGCCCTGGTGTAGGACACGGGAGCTCCTACAATGAGCAGTTCTTC	CASSPGVGHGSSYNEQFF
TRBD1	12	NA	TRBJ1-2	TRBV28	TGTGCAGGACAGGGAGAAGACTATGGCTACACCTTC	CAGQGEDYGYTF
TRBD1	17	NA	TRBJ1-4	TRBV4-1	TGCGCCAGCAGCCAAGATGGGACAGGGGGCCGAGGTGAAAAACTGTTTTTT	CASSQDGTGGRGEKLFF
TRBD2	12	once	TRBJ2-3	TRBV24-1	TGTGCCACCCGCGGGGGGGCAGATACGCAGTATTTT	CATRGGADTQYF
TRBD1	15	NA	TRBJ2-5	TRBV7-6	TGTGCCAGCAGCCCAGGACAGGGGGCGCGGGAGACCCAGTACTTC	CASSPGQGARETQYF
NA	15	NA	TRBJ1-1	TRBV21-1	TGTGCCAGCAGCAAAGAGGGGGACATGAACACTGAAGCTTTCTTT	CASSKEGDMNTEAFF
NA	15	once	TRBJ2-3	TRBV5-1	TGCGCCAGCACCTCCCTGGGCATAAGCACAGATACGCAGTATTTT	CASTSLGISTDTQYF
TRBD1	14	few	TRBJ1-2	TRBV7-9	TGTGCCAGCAGCCCACGACAGGGGGCGGATGGCTACACCTTC	CASSPRQGADGYTF
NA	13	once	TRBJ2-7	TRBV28	TGTGCCAGCAGTTTAGGGAGCTCCTACGAGCAGTACTTC	CASSLGSSYEQYF
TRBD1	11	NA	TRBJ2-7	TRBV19	TGTGCCACTGGGACAGGGTACGAGCAGTACTTC	CATGTGYEQYF
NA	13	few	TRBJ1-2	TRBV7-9	TGTGCCAGCAGCGACAGAGTTTATAATGGCTACACCTTC	CASSDRVYNGYTF
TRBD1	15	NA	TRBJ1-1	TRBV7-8	TGTGCCAGCAGCTTAGATCCAGGGGGTGGCACTGAAGCTTTCTTT	CASSLDPGGGTEAFF
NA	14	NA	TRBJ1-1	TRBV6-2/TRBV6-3	TGTGCCAGCAGTAGGGCGGGATTGAACACTGAAGCTTTCTTT	CASSRAGLNTEAFF
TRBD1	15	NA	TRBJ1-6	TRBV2	TGTGCCAGCAGGGAAACCGGGACAGGGGTTTCACCCCTCCACTTT	CASRETGTGVSPLHF